This is a list of T cell receptor beta chains from one sample in a study of shared clonotypes between healthy human individuals. The protocol was immunoSEQ multiplex PCR, while the TCRdb copy is restricted to in-frame clones and leaves out a portion. The sample lists about 1,900,000 clones, about 95% occurring once. The sample was naive CD8+ T cells sorted from blood. These receptors were taken from a man aged 18 to 29 in good health. CDR3s include the opening cysteine and the closing phenylalanine or tryptophan. Fields, in order: CDR3 length, V gene, D gene, J gene, clone size, CDR3 DNA, CDR3 protein. D genes are given only for firm matches. Clone sizes are given selectively: once, few, many, or a class where the clone is expanded.

13	TRBV10-3	-	TRBJ2-5	-	TGTGCCATCACTCCGGACGGACAAGAGACCCAGTACTTC	CAITPDGQETQYF
14	TRBV4-1	-	TRBJ2-7	once	TGCGCCAGCAGCCCACGCTCAGGGTCCTACGAGCAGTACTTC	CASSPRSGSYEQYF
17	TRBV2	-	TRBJ2-2	-	TGTGCCGGCCAGACCAGCCGGGACAAGGTAGACACCGGGGAGCTGTTTTTT	CAGQTSRDKVDTGELFF
15	TRBV28	-	TRBJ1-2	-	TGTGCCAGCAGCTCGCTTAGCTATGGGCAAGATGGCTACACCTTC	CASSSLSYGQDGYTF
12	TRBV30	TRBD2	TRBJ2-1	-	TGTGCCTGGACTGGACTAGTGAATGAGCAGTTCTTC	CAWTGLVNEQFF
13	TRBV5-6	TRBD1	TRBJ2-4	-	TGTGCCAGCAGCTTAGGGGGCGAAAACATTCAGTACTTC	CASSLGGENIQYF
17	TRBV27	-	TRBJ1-3	-	TGTGCCAGCAGTTTATCAGTCCAGGGCTTCCCTGGAAACACCATATATTTT	CASSLSVQGFPGNTIYF
16	TRBV6-1	TRBD2	TRBJ2-7	once	TGTGCCAGCAGTGACCTAATAGGACTAGCGGTCTACGAGCAGTACTTC	CASSDLIGLAVYEQYF
13	TRBV29-1	TRBD2	TRBJ2-7	-	TGCAGCGTTCTCGCTAGCGGATCCTACGAGCAGTACTTC	CSVLASGSYEQYF
13	TRBV5-1	-	TRBJ1-1	once	TGCGCCAGCAGCTTGGGACGGGGCACTGAAGCTTTCTTT	CASSLGRGTEAFF
14	TRBV7-6	-	TRBJ2-7	-	TGTGCCAGCAGCTTAGGACCAGGGGCCTACGAGCAGTACTTC	CASSLGPGAYEQYF
16	TRBV7-2	TRBD1	TRBJ2-7	-	TGTGCCAGCAGCTTAAGCCCGGGACAGCAACTTTACGAGCAGTACTTC	CASSLSPGQQLYEQYF
11	TRBV29-1	-	TRBJ1-1	-	TGCAGCGTTGAACTGAACACTGAAGCTTTCTTT	CSVELNTEAFF
14	TRBV10-3	-	TRBJ1-1	-	TGTGCCATCAGCGGCAGCCTCATGAACACTGAAGCTTTCTTT	CAISGSLMNTEAFF
15	TRBV4-2	TRBD1	TRBJ1-2	-	TGTGCCAGCAGCCAGTTTACAGGGGGTAACTATGGCTACACCTTC	CASSQFTGGNYGYTF
18	TRBV28	-	TRBJ2-5	-	TGTGCCAGCACCGGAAGAGGGGGGGGTCTCCAAGAGCTTGTGACCCAGTACTTC	CASTGRGGGLQELVTQYF
15	TRBV30	TRBD2	TRBJ2-7	once	TGTGCCTGGAGTAGTTCTAGCGGGAAGGTCTACGAGCAGTACTTC	CAWSSSSGKVYEQYF
13	TRBV2	TRBD1	TRBJ2-7	-	TGTGCCAGCCTCGGGACAGAGAACTACGAGCAGTACTTC	CASLGTENYEQYF
12	TRBV5-6	-	TRBJ1-1	-	TGTGCCAGCAGCTTCGGACTGATCGAAGCTTTCTTT	CASSFGLIEAFF
16	TRBV4-1	TRBD1	TRBJ1-2	-	TGCGCCAGCAGCAACACCCTACAGGGGGATCGCTATGGCTACACCTTC	CASSNTLQGDRYGYTF
12	TRBV14	-	TRBJ1-2	-	TGTGCCAGCAGTTCGGGGGTTTATGGCTACACCTTC	CASSSGVYGYTF
16	TRBV6-5	TRBD1	TRBJ1-1	-	TGTGCCAGCAGTTACTCCCCTGACAGGGAGAACACTGAAGCTTTCTTT	CASSYSPDRENTEAFF
17	TRBV5-4	TRBD2	TRBJ2-2	-	TGTGCCAGCAGCTTGGCAATAGCGGGGAAGAACACCGGGGAGCTGTTTTTT	CASSLAIAGKNTGELFF
12	TRBV28	-	TRBJ2-7	-	TGTGCCAGCAGTGAGGGTAACTACGAGCAGTACTTC	CASSEGNYEQYF
15	TRBV9	-	TRBJ2-7	once	TGTGCCAGCAGCCCAAGGATGGGGGCCTGGAACGAGCAGTACTTC	CASSPRMGAWNEQYF
13	TRBV9	TRBD1	TRBJ1-2	-	TGTGCCAGCAGTCATGACAGGGCCTATGGCTACACCTTC	CASSHDRAYGYTF
11	TRBV28	-	TRBJ1-1	-	TGTGCCAGCAGGGAGACCACTGAAGCTTTCTTT	CASRETTEAFF